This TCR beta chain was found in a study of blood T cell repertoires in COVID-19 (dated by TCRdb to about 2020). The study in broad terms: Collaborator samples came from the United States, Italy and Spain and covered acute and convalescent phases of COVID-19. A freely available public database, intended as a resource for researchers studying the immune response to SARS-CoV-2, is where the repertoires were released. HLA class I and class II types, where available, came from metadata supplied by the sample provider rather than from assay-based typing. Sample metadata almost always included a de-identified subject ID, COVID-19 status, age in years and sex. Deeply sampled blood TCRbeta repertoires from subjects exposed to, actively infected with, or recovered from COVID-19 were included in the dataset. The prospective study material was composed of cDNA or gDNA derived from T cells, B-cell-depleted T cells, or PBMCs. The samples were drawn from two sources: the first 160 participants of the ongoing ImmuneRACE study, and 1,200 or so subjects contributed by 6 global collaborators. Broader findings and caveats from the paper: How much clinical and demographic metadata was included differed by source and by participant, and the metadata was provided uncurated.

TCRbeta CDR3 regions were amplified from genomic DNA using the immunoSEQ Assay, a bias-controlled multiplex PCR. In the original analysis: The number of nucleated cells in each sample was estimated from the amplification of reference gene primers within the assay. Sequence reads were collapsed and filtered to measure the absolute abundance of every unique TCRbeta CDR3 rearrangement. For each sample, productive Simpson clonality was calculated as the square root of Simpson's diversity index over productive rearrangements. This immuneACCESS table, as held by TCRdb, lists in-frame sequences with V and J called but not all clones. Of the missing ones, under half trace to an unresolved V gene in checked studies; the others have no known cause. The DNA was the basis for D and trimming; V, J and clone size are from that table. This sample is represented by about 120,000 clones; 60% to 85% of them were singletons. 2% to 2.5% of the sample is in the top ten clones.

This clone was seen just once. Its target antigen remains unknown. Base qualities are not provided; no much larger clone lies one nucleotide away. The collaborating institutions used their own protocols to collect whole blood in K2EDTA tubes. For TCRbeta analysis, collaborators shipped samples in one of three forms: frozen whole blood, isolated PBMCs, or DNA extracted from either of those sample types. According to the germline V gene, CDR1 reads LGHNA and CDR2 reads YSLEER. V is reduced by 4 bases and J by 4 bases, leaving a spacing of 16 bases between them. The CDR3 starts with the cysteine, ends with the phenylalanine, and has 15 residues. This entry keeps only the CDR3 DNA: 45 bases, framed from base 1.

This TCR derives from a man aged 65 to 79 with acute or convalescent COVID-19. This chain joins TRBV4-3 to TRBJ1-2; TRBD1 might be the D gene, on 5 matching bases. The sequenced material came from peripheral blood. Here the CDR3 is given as CASSPGGAHPYGYTF. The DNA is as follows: TGCGCCAGCAGCCCCGGAGGGGCCCACCCCTATGGCTACACCTTC.